Given below is one T cell receptor beta chain in context. No cognate antigen has been identified for it. Per-nucleotide qualities are absent, and no much larger clonotype sits a single base away. This entry comes from a study of CD8 T cells in ankylosing spondylitis (dated by TCRdb to 2016 to 2017). Study-level background: To find TCR variants linked to disease, the study profiled T cell receptor beta repertoires in ankylosing spondylitis patients and healthy donors. Peripheral blood samples were taken, and synovial fluid was additionally collected from ankylosing spondylitis patients. The full study cohort was made up of over 20 ankylosing spondylitis patients and 108 healthy donors.

On the study overall, not on this receptor specifically: Some motif variants were previously reported in synovial fluid and blood of reactive arthritis patients, suggesting common disease-initiation mechanisms. The disease-linked clones showed a CD8+ phenotype and occurred at relatively low frequencies in peripheral blood. A TCR beta motif made up of seven or eight highly homologous amino acid variants appeared to be characteristic of blood from ankylosing spondylitis patients. The disease-linked clones were reported as significantly enriched in matched synovial fluid samples from ankylosing spondylitis patients.

TCRdb shows the sequencer as Illumina HiSeq 2500. TCR beta libraries were prepared by quantitative 5'-RACE with molecular barcodes. The authors' pipeline ran thus. A new computational method, built on a probabilistic model of VDJ rearrangement, was used to identify disease-linked TCR variants. TCRdb handled the public reads itself, with Q25 trimming in fastp and clone calling in MiXCR, and kept productive beta chains. Rows matching on CDR3 protein sequence are summarized as one entry with the most common DNA and genes. The V and J calls here are based on TCRdb, not the publication. The sample data list around 390,000 distinct CDR3 sequences, and around 22% of these were observed just once. The ten largest make up about 16% of the sample. The CDR3 goes from the cysteine to the phenylalanine over 19 residues. Here the CDR3 DNA is all that survives: 57 bases in frame from base 1. Trimmed from V: 5 bases; trimmed from J: 4 bases; junction bases lacking a gene match: 19.

The clonotype originates from a male donor with ankylosing spondylitis. Sample: blood, either unsorted or a sorted T cell fraction (not recorded which). The V and J segments used are TRBV12-3 or TRBV12-4 and TRBJ2-2; the central 7 bases match TRBD1. The DNA reads TGTGCCAGCAGTCCGGAACAGGGGAGTGTACCCCCGAGCACCGGGGAGCTGTTTTTT. It specifies CASSPEQGSVPPSTGELFF.